This TCR beta chain was recovered during a study of blood T cell repertoires in COVID-19. Study as a whole: Acute and convalescent COVID-19 samples came from the United States, Italy and Spain. PBMCs, B-cell-depleted T cells, or T cells were the source of the cDNA or gDNA that made up the material.

Per the original data handling: Using reference gene primer amplification, nucleated cell counts were estimated. The data were produced by immunoSEQ multiplex PCR, yet TCRdb's version contains in-frame clones alone and is incomplete. V and J calls plus clone size are reproduced from that table; the DNA served to infer D and trimming. The table records some 120,000 clones, approximately 74% of them present only once. Seattle patients were enrolled while actively infected and followed longitudinally. This receptor was identified in a man older than 75 with COVID-19, enrolled during active disease. Sequences were obtained from peripheral blood.

The CDR3 is CASSPGDSSSYNEQFF. CDR3 nucleotide sequence: TGTGCCAGCAGCCCCGGGGACTCCTCCTCCTACAATGAGCAGTTCTTC. This chain connects TRBV7-2 to TRBJ2-1; TRBD2 is a possible D gene (6 bases). Trimming pared 5 bases from V and 0 bases from J, leaving 14 bases between. This CDR3 is 16 amino acids long. CDR1 is SGHTA and CDR2 is FQGNSA in the germline V gene.